The following is a T cell receptor (beta chain) sequence with its context. This clonotype was seen many times. It has no known antigen specificity. Base qualities were left out, and no much larger clone turns up one base away. The sample belongs to a study of naive and memory T cell subsets (dated by TCRdb to 2016 to 2017). A note on the overall study: The study applied an open-source, UMI-based TCR alpha and beta sequencing pipeline to sorted naive and memory peripheral blood T cell subsets. RNA was DNase-treated and reverse transcribed with TCR constant-region primers, mostly using SuperScript III. The functional CMV T cell responses agreed completely with IgG serology results. Paper-wide results and their limitations: In both CD4 and CD8 cells, going from naive through CM, EM and EMRA, the Gini index went up while Shannon and inverse Simpson diversity went down. Single alpha or beta chain sequences, rather than paired alpha/beta receptors, were used to define clonotypes. TCR abundance followed a power law with an exponent that was different for naive and memory subsets but consistent across the three individuals. After error correction, over 95% of naive TCR sequences appeared only once, giving much steeper abundance distributions than memory subsets. RNA-based TCR counts may be affected by expression changes linked to T cell activation and differentiation. No ground truth was available to validate the repertoire findings for the naive and memory subsets.

The library came from UMI-ligation and nested PCR. An equimolar mix of two oligonucleotides covering both TRBC1 and TRBC2 was used as the beta constant-region primer. A single-stranded oligonucleotide carrying the SP2 primer and a 12-nucleotide UMI was ligated to the 3' end of the cDNA by T4 RNA ligase 1. Four rounds of PCR, combining the SP2 primer with nested alpha and beta constant-region primers, were used to amplify the ligated cDNA. The ligation reaction was incubated at 16°C for about 20-24 hours. PCR2 was usually performed as a SYBR Green qPCR and halted at a preset threshold so that over-amplification would not occur. Apart from the first purification, every purification step used Agencourt AMPure XP magnetic beads. Library amounts were measured by Qubit and library quality was assessed on a TapeStation, where the main peak was expected at around 650 bp. Sequencing of the pooled libraries was done on an Illumina MiSeq using v2 2x251 paired-end kits, which typically yielded roughly 0.85-2 million reads per sample. Each sample's library went into the pool at 4 nM, and roughly 5-8% PhiX was added to help with cluster recognition. For the original study's pipeline: FASTQ reads processed by Demultiplexor were assigned V and J genes by Decombinator through tag matching that tolerated a single base-pair mismatch. UMIs were used by Collapsinator to correct both sequencing errors and frequency errors arising from PCR heterogeneity. CDR3Translator translated TCRs and extracted CDR3s from the conserved cysteine to the FGXG phenylalanine, flagging non-productive sequences. Repertoires were subsampled to equal numbers of UMI-defined TCRs before Gini, Shannon entropy and inverse Simpson indices were calculated. Clonotype abundance distributions were fitted to a power law by maximum likelihood within the linear range. When run on a single naive CD8 sample, MIGEC and the pipeline yielded similar UMI counts, similar unique TCR numbers and similar clonal distributions. Repertoires were searched for approximately 7,000 CMV-associated CDR3 sequences compiled from VDJdb and a published dataset. TCRdb reprocessing: public reads trimmed at Q25 with fastp, clones called with MiXCR, in-frame beta chains kept. Merged by CDR3 protein, the rows form single entries marked with the most common genes and DNA. TCRdb, not the original authors, processed these V and J calls. The sample table lists 84,000 or so distinct CDR3 sequences, roughly 7% of them with a count of one. 1.5% to 2% of the sample belongs to the ten largest clones.

Separate amplification of TCR alpha and beta chain libraries was performed from the second PCR step onward. The CMV status of each donor was determined by measuring IFNgamma production from CD4+ T cells after fresh PBMCs had been stimulated overnight with CMV viral lysate. CD4 T cells were positively selected using Miltenyi beads, after which CD8 T cells were positively selected from the CD4-negative fraction. Cells were stained for CD3, CD4, CD8, CD45RA, CD27 and a live/dead dye and were sorted on a BD Aria II into four subsets based on CD45RA and CD27. Three healthy volunteers provided blood, and the blood of each volunteer was split into CD4 and CD8 T cells and then into four differentiation subsets. Approximately 120 ml of peripheral blood was taken from each donor, and PBMC were separated by density-gradient centrifugation on Ficoll-Paque PLUS. The sorted cells were lysed in RLT buffer, after which RNA was extracted using a Qiagen RNeasy kit and kept at -80 degrees C.

The junction carries 11 bases between V and J, which are trimmed by 5 bases and 0 bases respectively. From the germline V gene, CDR1 is SQVTM and CDR2 is ANQGSEA. The CDR3 holds 14 amino acids from the cysteine to the phenylalanine. Only the CDR3 DNA is retained, 42 bases long and in frame from the first base. The sequence was obtained from a human donor in good health. Recombination linked TRBV29-1 to TRBJ1-3; TRBD1 is a possible D gene, resting on 6 matching bases. The specimen was central memory CD4+ T cells from blood. The cell subset or site label for this specimen denotes: central memory, CD45RA- CD27+. The bases are TGCAGCGTTTATGGGACAAACTCTGGAAACACCATATATTTT. Its amino acids are CSVYGTNSGNTIYF.